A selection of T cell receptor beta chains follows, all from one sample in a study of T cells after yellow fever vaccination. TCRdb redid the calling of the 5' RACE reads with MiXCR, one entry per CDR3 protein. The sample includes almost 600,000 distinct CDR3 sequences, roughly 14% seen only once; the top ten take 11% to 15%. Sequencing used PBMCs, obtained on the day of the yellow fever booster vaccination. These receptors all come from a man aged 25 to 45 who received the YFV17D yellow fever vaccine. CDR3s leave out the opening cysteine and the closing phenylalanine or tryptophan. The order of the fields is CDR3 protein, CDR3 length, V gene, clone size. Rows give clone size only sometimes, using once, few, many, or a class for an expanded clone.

cdr3_aa: ASSVGHLIFHEQY; cdr3_length: 13; v_call: TRBV5-1; clone_size: NA
cdr3_aa: ASRATGSSGELF; cdr3_length: 12; v_call: TRBV6-1; clone_size: few
cdr3_aa: ASSHPRHTGGYEQY; cdr3_length: 14; v_call: TRBV4-1; clone_size: few
cdr3_aa: ASRRGNSGNTIY; cdr3_length: 12; v_call: TRBV18; clone_size: NA
cdr3_aa: ASSYVWTDTQY; cdr3_length: 11; v_call: TRBV12-3/TRBV12-4; clone_size: few
cdr3_aa: ASSVSLGLRDTIY; cdr3_length: 13; v_call: TRBV7-2; clone_size: few
cdr3_aa: ASSPRDGMVGGYGYT; cdr3_length: 15; v_call: TRBV28; clone_size: few
cdr3_aa: ASSLVQGKSYEQY; cdr3_length: 13; v_call: TRBV7-9; clone_size: few
cdr3_aa: ASSLAQGTQETQY; cdr3_length: 13; v_call: TRBV12-3/TRBV12-4; clone_size: NA
cdr3_aa: ASSLGFSPLH; cdr3_length: 10; v_call: TRBV7-9; clone_size: few
cdr3_aa: ASRRWTGVGVNTEAF; cdr3_length: 15; v_call: TRBV2; clone_size: few
cdr3_aa: ASSFGGGQNNEQF; cdr3_length: 13; v_call: TRBV28; clone_size: NA
cdr3_aa: SARSDSTYEQY; cdr3_length: 11; v_call: TRBV20-1; clone_size: few
cdr3_aa: ASSKQGSGYT; cdr3_length: 10; v_call: TRBV11-2; clone_size: few
cdr3_aa: ASSFIIQDAPGKAF; cdr3_length: 14; v_call: TRBV12-3/TRBV12-4; clone_size: few
cdr3_aa: ASSLRVTNYEQY; cdr3_length: 12; v_call: TRBV7-8; clone_size: few
cdr3_aa: SATSDEWGGVTQY; cdr3_length: 13; v_call: TRBV20-1; clone_size: few
cdr3_aa: ASLQGGQY; cdr3_length: 8; v_call: TRBV21-1; clone_size: few
cdr3_aa: ASRGDSHYEQY; cdr3_length: 11; v_call: TRBV2; clone_size: NA
cdr3_aa: ASSPILLAGEPNEQF; cdr3_length: 15; v_call: TRBV12-3/TRBV12-4; clone_size: few
cdr3_aa: ASSLRAGALANYGYT; cdr3_length: 15; v_call: TRBV27; clone_size: many
cdr3_aa: SVGPSPGQEVYNEQF; cdr3_length: 15; v_call: TRBV29-1; clone_size: NA
cdr3_aa: ASSQEQGTAFLNNTGELF; cdr3_length: 18; v_call: TRBV14; clone_size: NA
cdr3_aa: ATSKLRTSPGDTQY; cdr3_length: 14; v_call: TRBV15; clone_size: few
cdr3_aa: ASSLSAVNTGELF; cdr3_length: 13; v_call: TRBV5-1; clone_size: NA
cdr3_aa: SAVAQASYEQY; cdr3_length: 11; v_call: TRBV20-1; clone_size: NA